The T cell receptor beta chain described here comes from a study of T-cell memory formation after mild COVID-19. Whole-study context: TCR clusters were mostly confined to one donor each. Study conclusions and caveats: CD4/CD8 balance characterized clones contracting day 15 to 85, and CD4+ skew characterized later expanders.

TCRalpha and TCRbeta libraries used 5'RACE with constant-segment primers and UMIs. TCRdb passed the 5' RACE reads through MiXCR, listing each CDR3 protein once. The sample contains 350,000 to 500,000 distinct CDR3 sequences, about a quarter of which appear only once. The CDR3 length is 15 residues. Germline V gene data show CDR1 as SGHTA and CDR2 as FQGNSA. V gave up 3 bases and J gave up 5 bases, with 14 bases separating them. This clonotype was observed a few times. Its antigen is not identified. This sequence was found in an adult woman who had mild COVID-19 (a few samples of this study predate the infection). Cell type and time point are not known. The chain combines TRBV7-2 with TRBJ2-4; the D gene is possibly TRBD2 (7 bases). What was sequenced was PBMCs or a T cell subset sorted from them (not recorded which). The CDR3 reads CASSFWLGGENIQYF. CDR3 nucleotide sequence: TGTGCCAGCAGCTTCTGGTTAGGGGGGGAAAACATTCAGTACTTC.